A selection of T cell receptor beta chains follows, all from one sample in a study of technical replicates of blood from four donors. The assay was immunoSEQ multiplex PCR, and TCRdb's table has in-frame clones only and misses some. The sample shows 55,000 to 65,000 clones, 65% to 90% of them seen only once. Sequencing was carried out using PBMCs. Receptor source: a human donor in good health. Some clones in this sample may be carry-over from other donors' samples. Both conserved end residues are trimmed from each CDR3. Expanded clones are given a class, and other clones once, few, many or no size at all.

V	J	size	CDR3
TRBV7-6	TRBJ2-7	.	ASSSSSGAYQSEQY
TRBV5-4	TRBJ1-6	.	ASSSGGGDYNSPLH
TRBV5-6	TRBJ1-5	few	ASSPRGYSNQPQH
TRBV6-1	TRBJ2-1	.	ASSPYNEQF
TRBV4-1	TRBJ1-1	.	ASSLREGGRSISVTEAF
TRBV7-3	TRBJ2-3	.	ASSSGYGTDTQY
TRBV5-1	TRBJ1-6	.	ASTLQGSNSPLH
TRBV18	TRBJ2-7	.	ASSPYFGTGGLEQY
TRBV5-1	TRBJ2-3	.	ASSSRGDTQY
TRBV4-2	TRBJ2-4	.	ASRGRDGIQY
TRBV6-5	TRBJ1-5	.	ASRRGGEGNQPQH
TRBV7-9	TRBJ1-1	.	ASSLGPGLVTEAF
TRBV7-9	TRBJ1-3	.	ASSETGTVSGNTIY
TRBV4-2	TRBJ2-5	.	ASSQDQASGGGTQY
TRBV2	TRBJ1-4	.	ASSGQGSNEKLF
TRBV5-1	TRBJ2-3	.	ASSLAGGRGDTQY
TRBV27	TRBJ1-3	.	ASSLGGARGNTIY
TRBV7-2	TRBJ2-4	.	ASSYLAKNIQY
TRBV27	TRBJ2-3	.	ASSPRLAGRGDTQY
TRBV2	TRBJ2-7	.	ASKGLDSYEQY
TRBV4-1	TRBJ1-2	.	ASSQDEDRTRGYT
TRBV12-5	TRBJ2-1	once	ASSDYNEQF
TRBV10-3	TRBJ1-1	few	ATSGGANTEAF
TRBV15	TRBJ1-2	.	ATSRETGNSYGYT
TRBV6-6	TRBJ1-2	.	ASSYRDRASYGYT
TRBV7-6	TRBJ2-2	once	ASSLGSGGTGELF
TRBV7-9	TRBJ2-7	.	ASSPRTSIYEQY
TRBV29-1	TRBJ1-1	.	SVGTGAGTEAF
TRBV4-3	TRBJ2-7	.	ASSQVAGGPGEQY
TRBV18	TRBJ2-1	.	ASSPLPSGNNEQF
TRBV7-9	TRBJ2-5	.	ASSLMTGNQETQY